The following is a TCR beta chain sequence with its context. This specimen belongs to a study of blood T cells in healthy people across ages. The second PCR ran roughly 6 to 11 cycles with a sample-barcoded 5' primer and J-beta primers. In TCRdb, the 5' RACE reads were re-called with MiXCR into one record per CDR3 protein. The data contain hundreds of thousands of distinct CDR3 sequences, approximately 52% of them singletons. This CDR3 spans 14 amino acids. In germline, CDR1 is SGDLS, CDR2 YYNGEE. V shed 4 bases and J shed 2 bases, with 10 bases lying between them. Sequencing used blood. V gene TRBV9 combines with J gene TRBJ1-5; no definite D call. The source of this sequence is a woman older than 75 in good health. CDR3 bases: TGTGCCAGCAGCCAGGAATCGGGCAATCAGCCCCAGCATTTT. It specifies CASSQESGNQPQHF. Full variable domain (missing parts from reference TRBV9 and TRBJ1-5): DSGVTQTPKHLITATGQRVTLRCSPRSGDLSVYWYQQSLDQGLQFLIQYYNGEERAKGNILERFSAQQFPDLHSELNLSSLELGDSALYFCASSQESGNQPQHFGDGTRLSIL.